This T cell receptor (beta chain) originates from a study of blood T cells in healthy people across ages. The V end was cut by 5 bases, the J end by 4 bases, with 14 bases between. Looked up from germline, CDR1 is LGHNA and CDR2 is YSLEER. CDR3 size: 15 residues. With a J-beta primer mix and a sample-barcoded 5' primer, a second PCR ran about 6 to 11 cycles. TCRdb used MiXCR to reprocess the 5' RACE reads, holding one entry per CDR3 protein. The repertoire holds more than 500,000 distinct CDR3 sequences, with roughly a quarter as singletons. Separately, the same data were catalogued under a study of T cells of mothers and their children.

Sequencing used blood. The sequence came from a boy aged 2-9 years in good health. The chain couples TRBV4-3 to TRBJ1-4; D might be TRBD1 (6 bases). CDR3 loop: CASSSRQVINEKLFF. The CDR3 DNA follows: TGCGCCAGCAGCTCTCGACAGGTGATTAATGAAAAACTGTTTTTT.